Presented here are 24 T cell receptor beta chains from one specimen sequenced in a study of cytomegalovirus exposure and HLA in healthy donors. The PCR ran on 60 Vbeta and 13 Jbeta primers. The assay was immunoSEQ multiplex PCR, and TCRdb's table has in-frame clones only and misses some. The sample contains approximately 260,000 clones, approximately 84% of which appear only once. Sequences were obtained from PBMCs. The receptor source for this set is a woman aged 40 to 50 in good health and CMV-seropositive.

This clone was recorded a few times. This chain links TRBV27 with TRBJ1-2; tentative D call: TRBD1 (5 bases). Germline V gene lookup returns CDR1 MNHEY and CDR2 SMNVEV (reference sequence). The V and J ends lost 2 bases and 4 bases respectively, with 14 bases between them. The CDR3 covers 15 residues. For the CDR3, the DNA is TGTGCCAGCAGTTTAAGGGGCAGCCGTCGCTATGGCTACACCTTC. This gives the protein CASSLRGSRRYGYTF.

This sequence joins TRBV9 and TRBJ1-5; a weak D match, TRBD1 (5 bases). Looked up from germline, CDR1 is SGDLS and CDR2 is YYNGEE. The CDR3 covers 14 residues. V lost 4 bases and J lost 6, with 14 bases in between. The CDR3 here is CASSLDSYSQPQHF. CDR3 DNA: TGTGCCAGCAGCTTAGACAGTTATAGTCAGCCCCAGCATTTT.

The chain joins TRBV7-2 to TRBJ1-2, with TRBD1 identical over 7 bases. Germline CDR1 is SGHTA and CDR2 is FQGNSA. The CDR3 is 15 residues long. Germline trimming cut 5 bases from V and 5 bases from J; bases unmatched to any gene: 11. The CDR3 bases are TGTGCCAGCAGCGTACGGGACAGCAGCGAGTATGGCTACACCTTC. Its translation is CASSVRDSSEYGYTF.

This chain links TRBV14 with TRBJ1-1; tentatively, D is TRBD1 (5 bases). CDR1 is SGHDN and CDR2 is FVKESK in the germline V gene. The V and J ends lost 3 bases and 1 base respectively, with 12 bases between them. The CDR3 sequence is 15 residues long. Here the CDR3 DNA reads TGTGCCAGCAGCCAGGCAGGGTGGACGAACACTGAAGCTTTCTTT. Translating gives CASSQAGWTNTEAFF.

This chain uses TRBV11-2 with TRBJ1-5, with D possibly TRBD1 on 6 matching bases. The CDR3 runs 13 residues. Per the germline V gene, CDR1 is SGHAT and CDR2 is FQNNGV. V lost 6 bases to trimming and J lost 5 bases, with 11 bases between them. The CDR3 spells CASSLTGYQPQHF. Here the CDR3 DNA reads TGTGCCAGCAGTTTAACAGGGTATCAGCCCCAGCATTTT.

CDR3 region: CASSAFNGDRGSYTF. Written as DNA, the CDR3 is TGTGCCAGCAGTGCCTTCAATGGGGACAGGGGGAGCTACACCTTC. The chain carries TRBV6-5 and TRBJ1-2, with 11 bases matching TRBD1. The CDR3 length is 15 residues. CDR1 and CDR2 from the germline V gene are MNHEY and SVGAGI. The trim removed 5 bases at V and 9 bases at J, leaving 11 bases unmatched.

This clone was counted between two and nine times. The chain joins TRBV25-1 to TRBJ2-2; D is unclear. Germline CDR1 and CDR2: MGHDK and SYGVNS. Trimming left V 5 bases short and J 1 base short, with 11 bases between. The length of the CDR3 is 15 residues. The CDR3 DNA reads TGTGCCAGCAGTCAGGATAAAGGGAACACCGGGGAGCTGTTTTTT. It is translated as CASSQDKGNTGELFF. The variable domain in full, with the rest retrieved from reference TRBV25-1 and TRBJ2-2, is EADIYQTPRYLVIGTGKKITLECSQTMGHDKMYWYQQDPGMELHLIHYSYGVNSTEKGDLSSESTVSRIRTEHFPLTLESARPSHTSQYLCASSQDKGNTGELFFGEGSRLTVL.

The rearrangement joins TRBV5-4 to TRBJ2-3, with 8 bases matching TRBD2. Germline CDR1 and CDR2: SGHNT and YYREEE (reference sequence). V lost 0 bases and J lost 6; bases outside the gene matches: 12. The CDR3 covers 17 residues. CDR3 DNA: TGTGCCAGCAGCTTGGGGCCCTCGCTAGCGGGTCCCGATACGCAGTATTTT. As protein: CASSLGPSLAGPDTQYF.

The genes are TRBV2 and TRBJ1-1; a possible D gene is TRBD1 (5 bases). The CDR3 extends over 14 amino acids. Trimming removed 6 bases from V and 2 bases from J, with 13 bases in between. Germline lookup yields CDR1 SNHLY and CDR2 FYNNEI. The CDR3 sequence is CASRPKTANTEAFF. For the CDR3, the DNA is TGTGCCAGCAGACCAAAGACAGCAAACACTGAAGCTTTCTTT.

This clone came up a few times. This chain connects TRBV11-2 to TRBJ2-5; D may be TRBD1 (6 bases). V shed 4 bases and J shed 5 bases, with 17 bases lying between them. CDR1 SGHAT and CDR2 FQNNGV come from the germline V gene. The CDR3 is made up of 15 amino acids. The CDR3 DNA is TGTGCCAGCAGCTACGACAACAGGGCGAGGGAGACCCAGTACTTC. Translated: CASSYDNRARETQYF.

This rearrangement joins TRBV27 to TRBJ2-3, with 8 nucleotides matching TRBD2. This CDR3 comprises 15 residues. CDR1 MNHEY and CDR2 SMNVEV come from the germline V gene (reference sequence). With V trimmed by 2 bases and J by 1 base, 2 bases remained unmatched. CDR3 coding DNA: TGTGCCAGCAGTTTAGGGCGGGAGGGCACAGATACGCAGTATTTT. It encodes CASSLGREGTDTQYF.

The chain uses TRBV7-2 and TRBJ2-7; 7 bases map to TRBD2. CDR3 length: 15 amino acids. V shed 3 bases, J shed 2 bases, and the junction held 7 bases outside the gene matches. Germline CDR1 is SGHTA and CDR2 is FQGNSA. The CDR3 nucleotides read TGTGCCAGCAGCTTCCTGGGACTATTTACCTACGAGCAGTACTTC. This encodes CASSFLGLFTYEQYF.

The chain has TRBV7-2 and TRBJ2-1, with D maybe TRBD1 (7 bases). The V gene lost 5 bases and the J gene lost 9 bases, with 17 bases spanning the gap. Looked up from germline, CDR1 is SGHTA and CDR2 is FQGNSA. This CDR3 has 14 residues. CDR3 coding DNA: TGTGCCAGCAGCCTGATGGCAGGGGGGATTGAGCAGTTCTTC. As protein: CASSLMAGGIEQFF.

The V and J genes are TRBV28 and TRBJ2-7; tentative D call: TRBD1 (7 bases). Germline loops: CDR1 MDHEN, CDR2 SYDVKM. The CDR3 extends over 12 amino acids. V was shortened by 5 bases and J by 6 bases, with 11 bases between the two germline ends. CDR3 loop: CASSPQGGEQYF. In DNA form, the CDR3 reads TGTGCCAGCAGTCCTCAGGGGGGCGAGCAGTACTTC.

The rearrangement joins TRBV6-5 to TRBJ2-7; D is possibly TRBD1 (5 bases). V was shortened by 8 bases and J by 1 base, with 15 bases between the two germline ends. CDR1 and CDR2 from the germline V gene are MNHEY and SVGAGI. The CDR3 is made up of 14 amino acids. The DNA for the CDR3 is TGTGCCAGCGCCGATCCCACAGGATCCTACGAGCAGTACTTC. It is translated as CASADPTGSYEQYF.

CDR3 protein: CASSPGGTKTDTQYF. CDR3 nucleotides: TGTGCCAGCAGCCCGGGCGGGACTAAAACAGATACGCAGTATTTT. This sequence joins TRBV5-4 and TRBJ2-3; 7 bases align to TRBD2. V lost 4 bases and J lost 3; bases outside the gene matches: 8. The CDR3 is 15 amino acids. Germline V gene sequence: CDR1 SGHNT, CDR2 YYREEE (reference sequence). Full variable domain (outside the CDR3, taken from reference TRBV5-4 and TRBJ2-3): ETGVTQSPTHLIKTRGQQVTLRCSSQSGHNTVSWYQQALGQGPQFIFQYYREEENGRGNFPPRFSGLQFPNYSSELNVNALELDDSALYLCASSPGGTKTDTQYFGPGTRLTVL.

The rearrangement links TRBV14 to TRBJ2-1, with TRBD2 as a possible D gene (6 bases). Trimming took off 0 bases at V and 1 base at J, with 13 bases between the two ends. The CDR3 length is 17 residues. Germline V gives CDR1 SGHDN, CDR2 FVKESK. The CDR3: CASSQESGWLSYNEQFF. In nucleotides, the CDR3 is TGTGCCAGCAGCCAAGAAAGCGGGTGGCTTTCCTACAATGAGCAGTTCTTC.

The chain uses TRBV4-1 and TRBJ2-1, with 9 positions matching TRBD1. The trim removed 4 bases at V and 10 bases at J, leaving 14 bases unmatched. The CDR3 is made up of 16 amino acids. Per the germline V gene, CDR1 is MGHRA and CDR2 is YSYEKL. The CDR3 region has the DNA TGCGCCAGCAGCCCCGAAAAGGGACAGGGTGATTGGGAGCAGTTCTTC. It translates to CASSPEKGQGDWEQFF.

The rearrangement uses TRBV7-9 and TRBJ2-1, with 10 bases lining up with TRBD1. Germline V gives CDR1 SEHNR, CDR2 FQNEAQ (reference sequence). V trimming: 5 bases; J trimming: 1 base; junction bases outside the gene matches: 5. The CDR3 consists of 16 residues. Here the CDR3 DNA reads TGTGCCAGCAGCCGAGGGACAGGGGTTTCCTACAATGAGCAGTTCTTC. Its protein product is CASSRGTGVSYNEQFF.

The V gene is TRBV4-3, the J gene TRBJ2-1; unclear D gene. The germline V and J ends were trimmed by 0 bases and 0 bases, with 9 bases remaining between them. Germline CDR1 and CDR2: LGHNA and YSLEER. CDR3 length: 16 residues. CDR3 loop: CASSQDWSSSYNEQFF. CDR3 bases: TGCGCCAGCAGCCAAGATTGGTCTAGCTCCTACAATGAGCAGTTCTTC.

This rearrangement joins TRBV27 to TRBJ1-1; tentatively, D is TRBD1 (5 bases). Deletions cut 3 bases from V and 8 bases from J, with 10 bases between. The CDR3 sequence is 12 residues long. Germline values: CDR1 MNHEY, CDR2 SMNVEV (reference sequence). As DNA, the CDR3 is TGTGCCAGCAGTTTCCCCGGGGGAGAAGCTTTCTTT. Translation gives CASSFPGGEAFF.

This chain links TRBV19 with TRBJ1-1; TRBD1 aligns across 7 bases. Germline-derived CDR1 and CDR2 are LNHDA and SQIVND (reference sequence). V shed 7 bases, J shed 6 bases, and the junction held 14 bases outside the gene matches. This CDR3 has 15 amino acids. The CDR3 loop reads CASTLSQTGSAEAFF. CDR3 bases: TGTGCCAGTACCCTATCTCAGACAGGGTCCGCTGAAGCTTTCTTT.

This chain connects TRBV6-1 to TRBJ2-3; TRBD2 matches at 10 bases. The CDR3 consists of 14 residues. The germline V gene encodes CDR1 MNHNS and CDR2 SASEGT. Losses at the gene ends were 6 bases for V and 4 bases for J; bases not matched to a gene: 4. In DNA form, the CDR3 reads TGTGCCAGCAGGCCTAGCGGGAGTGCAGATACGCAGTATTTT. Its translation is CASRPSGSADTQYF.

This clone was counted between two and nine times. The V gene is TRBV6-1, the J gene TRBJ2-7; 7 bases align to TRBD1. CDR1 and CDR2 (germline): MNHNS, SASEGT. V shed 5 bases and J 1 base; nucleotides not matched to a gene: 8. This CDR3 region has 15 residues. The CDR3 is CASSLTGSGSYEQYF. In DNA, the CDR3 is TGTGCCAGCAGTCTGACAGGGAGTGGATCCTACGAGCAGTACTTC.